Included here is one T cell receptor (beta chain) sequence, with context. Its target is not known. This sample was taken from a study of OX40 agonist ivuxolimab in advanced cancers. The wider study: People who had prior anti-PD-1, anti-PD-L1 or anti-CTLA-4 therapy could take part, and 40% had some. Three patients showed partial responses: one hepatocellular carcinoma and two cutaneous melanoma cases.

Whole-study results and caveats: Antigen specificity of clonally expanded peripheral T cells was not established. By week 6 at 0.1 to 3.0 mg/kg, blood CD4+ and CD8+ T cells had expanded clonally.

Sequenced by immunoSEQ multiplex PCR; TCRdb stores in-frame clones only, minus some. The sample has about 69,000 clones; 90% are singletons. V was pared by 6 bases and J by 8 bases, with 8 bases of the junction left unmatched. The length of the CDR3 is 14 residues. Germline V gives CDR1 SGHTA, CDR2 FQGNSA. The clonotype was recovered from an adult with an advanced solid tumor such as melanoma, head and neck, liver or kidney cancer. The sequences come from CD4+ or CD8+ T cells sorted from blood, collected in a trial of the OX40 agonist ivuxolimab. The V call is TRBV7-2, the J call TRBJ2-1; 9 bases fit TRBD2. Written as DNA, the CDR3 is TGTGCCAGCAGAGTTGGACTAGCGAGCGATGAGCAGTTCTTC. Translating it yields CASRVGLASDEQFF.